This T cell receptor (beta chain) was observed in a study of blood T cell repertoires in COVID-19. Study context: Researchers got acute and convalescent COVID-19 samples from the United States, Italy and Spain. T cells, B-cell-depleted T cells, or PBMCs provided the cDNA or gDNA that served as material.

As originally analysed: Estimates of nucleated cell counts were drawn from the amplification of reference gene primers. Here immunoSEQ multiplex PCR was the method, and the copy in TCRdb shows in-frame clones only, minus some. V, J and clone size derive from that table, while D and trimming were established from the DNA sequence. The sample has some 120,000 clones; roughly four fifths are singletons. Trimming took 5 bases from V and 5 from J, leaving 19 bases between them. Germline V lookup: CDR1 LNHDA, CDR2 SQIVND (reference sequence). CDR3 length: 16 residues. This clone was recorded a few times. Material: peripheral blood. V and J are TRBV19 and TRBJ2-1; the D gene is possibly TRBD1 (6 bases). This receptor was obtained from a woman between 50 and 59 years old with acute or convalescent COVID-19. CDR3 in amino acids: CASSEYRADGHNEQFF. CDR3 bases: TGTGCCAGTAGTGAATACAGGGCGGACGGCCACAATGAGCAGTTCTTC.